A selection of T cell receptor beta chains follows, all from one sample in a study of siplizumab effects on memory and regulatory T cells. Data came from immunoSEQ multiplex PCR; TCRdb stores just in-frame clones and leaves some out. The sample holds just under 85,000 clones, approximately 88% seen once. Sequencing used Tregs sorted from blood. These receptor sequences come from a human donor in good health. The CDR3 runs from the conserved cysteine through the conserved F or W.

V gene	J gene	CDR3 protein
TRBV27	TRBJ2-4	CASSPKAKNIQYF
TRBV10-3	TRBJ1-4	CATKDRVATNEKLFF
TRBV18	TRBJ1-3	CASSPQRDLSNDSGNTIYF
TRBV7-9	TRBJ1-6	CASSSLPVGNSPLHF
TRBV5-4	TRBJ2-2	CASSSAAGGRSTGELFF
TRBV27	TRBJ1-2	CASSRANYGYTF
TRBV7-9	TRBJ2-1	CASSRSGGGNEQFF
TRBV9	TRBJ2-2	CASSVGVRGFGETGELFF
TRBV5-4	TRBJ2-1	CASSLEQGVYNEQFF
TRBV7-2	TRBJ2-5	CASSLVETQYF
TRBV9	TRBJ1-3	CASRSSGNTIYF
TRBV5-1	TRBJ1-6	CASSLGQTNSPLHF
TRBV6-1	TRBJ2-7	CAKPAGEQYF
TRBV2	TRBJ1-1	CASRTPQGAAFF
TRBV7-3	TRBJ2-1	CASSSGTRPYNEQFF
TRBV9	TRBJ1-4	CASSVTGTVNEKLFF
TRBV2	TRBJ2-3	CASRRSDITDTQYF
TRBV5-6	TRBJ1-1	CASSLGQEGNTEAFF
TRBV5-1	TRBJ1-6	CASSQGGSNSPLHF
TRBV2	TRBJ2-7	CASSHFYEQYF
TRBV2	TRBJ1-1	CARTAGMGTEAFF
TRBV6-5	TRBJ1-1	CASSSHQDPGTAFF
TRBV5-1	TRBJ1-3	CASSLVGNTIYF
TRBV5-1	TRBJ2-1	CASRGQIMNEQFF
TRBV6-6	TRBJ2-7	CASSRIRF
TRBV7-8	TRBJ1-3	CASSMERPGNTIYF
TRBV6-5	TRBJ2-3	CASIWGLGTDTQYF
TRBV18	TRBJ2-3	CASSPRGSTDTQYF
TRBV5-1	TRBJ2-7	CASSLTTSSYEQYF
TRBV18	TRBJ1-5	CASSPQGNQPQHF
TRBV10-2	TRBJ1-4	CASSEQGNEKLFF
TRBV6-6	TRBJ1-2	CASSYTGTEGYTF
TRBV7-2	TRBJ1-4	CASSLASGENEKLFF
TRBV4-3	TRBJ2-5	CASSQRAGEETQYF
TRBV7-9	TRBJ2-7	CASSLDGFGQYF
TRBV5-1	TRBJ1-1	CASRILNTEAFF
TRBV7-2	TRBJ1-3	CASSLDAVGGNTIYF
TRBV9	TRBJ2-7	CASSPGQGPYEQYF
TRBV2	TRBJ2-7	CASSEPAQRVGGF
TRBV27	TRBJ2-5	CASSFRGQFQYF
TRBV30	TRBJ2-3	CAWSVTLALTDTQYF
TRBV19	TRBJ1-4	CASGSRGKEREKLFF
TRBV19	TRBJ2-1	CASIAGGPSSYNEQFF
TRBV18	TRBJ2-7	CASSPRSAYEQYF
TRBV9	TRBJ1-6	CASSVGGTDNSPLHF
TRBV9	TRBJ1-1	CASSVGKLMNTEAFF
TRBV19	TRBJ2-1	CASFSGQHYNEQFF
TRBV6-6	TRBJ1-4	CASRDRGFSNEKLFF
TRBV4-1	TRBJ2-5	CASSSIGTGEKETQYF
TRBV10-3	TRBJ1-2	CASLMALNYGYTF
TRBV5-4	TRBJ1-3	CASSLQGAQGNTIYF
TRBV9	TRBJ1-4	CASSADIANEKLFF